Reported below is one T cell receptor beta chain. What it recognizes is unknown. Per sample, extraction of total RNA gave at least 5 micrograms in every case. Germline assignment: CDR1 DFQATT and CDR2 SNEGSKA (reference sequence). The V and J ends lost 6 bases and 3 bases, in that order; junction bases with no gene match: 10. The CDR3 covers 14 residues. Combining a sample-barcoded 5' primer with a J-beta primer mix, a second PCR ran for roughly 7 to 11 cycles. Through a template-switch adaptor with 12 random nucleotides, each cDNA molecule received a tag. One entry per CDR3 protein results from TCRdb running MiXCR on the 5' RACE reads. This table has some 1,800,000 distinct CDR3 sequences, about two fifths appearing once. The sample is drawn from a study of blood T cells in healthy people across ages. Points from the study as a whole: TCR beta diversity, measured per million T cells, fell in a roughly linear way with age.

Specimen: blood. This chain joins TRBV20-1 and TRBJ1-2; TRBD1 matches 7 bases. The source is a human donor in good health. CDR3 protein: CSAATGQRYYGYTF. The CDR3 DNA reads as TGCAGTGCCGCTACGGGACAGCGATACTATGGCTACACCTTC.